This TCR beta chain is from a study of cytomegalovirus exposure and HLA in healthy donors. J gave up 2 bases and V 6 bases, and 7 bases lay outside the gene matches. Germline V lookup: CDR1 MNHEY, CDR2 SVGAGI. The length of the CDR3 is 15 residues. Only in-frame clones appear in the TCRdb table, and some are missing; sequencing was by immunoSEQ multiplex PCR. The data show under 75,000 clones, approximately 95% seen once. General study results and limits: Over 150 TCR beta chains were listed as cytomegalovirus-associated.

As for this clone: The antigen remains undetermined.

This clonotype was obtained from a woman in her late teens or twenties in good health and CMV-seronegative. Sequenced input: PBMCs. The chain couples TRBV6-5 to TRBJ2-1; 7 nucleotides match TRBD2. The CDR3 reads CASRSSGGTYNEQFF. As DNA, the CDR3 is TGTGCCAGCAGGTCCTCGGGGGGAACCTACAATGAGCAGTTCTTC.